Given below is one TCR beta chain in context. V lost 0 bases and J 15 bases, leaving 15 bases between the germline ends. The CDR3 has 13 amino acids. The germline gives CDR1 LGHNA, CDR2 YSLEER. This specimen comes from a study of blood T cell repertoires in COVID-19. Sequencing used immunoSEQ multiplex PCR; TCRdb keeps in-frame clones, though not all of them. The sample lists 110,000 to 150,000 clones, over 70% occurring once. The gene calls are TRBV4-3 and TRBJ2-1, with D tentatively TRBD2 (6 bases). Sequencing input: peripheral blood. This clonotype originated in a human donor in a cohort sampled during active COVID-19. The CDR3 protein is CASSQDRPGVRFF. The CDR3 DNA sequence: TGCGCCAGCAGCCAAGATCGGCCGGGAGTGCGGTTCTTC.